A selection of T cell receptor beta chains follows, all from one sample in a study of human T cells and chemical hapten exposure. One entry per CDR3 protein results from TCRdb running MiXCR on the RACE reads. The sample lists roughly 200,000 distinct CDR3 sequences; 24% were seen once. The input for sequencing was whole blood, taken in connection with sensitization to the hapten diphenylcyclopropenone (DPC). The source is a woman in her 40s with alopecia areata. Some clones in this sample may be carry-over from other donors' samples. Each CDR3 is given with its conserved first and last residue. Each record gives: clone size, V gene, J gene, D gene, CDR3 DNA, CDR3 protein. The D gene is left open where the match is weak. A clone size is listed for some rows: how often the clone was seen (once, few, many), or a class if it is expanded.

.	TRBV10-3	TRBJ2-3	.	TGTGCCACCCGGCCGAATGATGGAGAGCGGACCACAGATACGCAGTATTTT	CATRPNDGERTTDTQYF
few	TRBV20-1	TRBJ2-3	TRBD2	TGCAGTGCTACGGGACTAGCGTCCCAAGGTGATACGCAGTATTTT	CSATGLASQGDTQYF
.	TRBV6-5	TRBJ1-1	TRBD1	TGTGCCAGCAGTCACTTGCCGACAGGGGGGCGGAACACTGAAGCTTTCTTT	CASSHLPTGGRNTEAFF
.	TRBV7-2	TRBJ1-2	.	TGTGCCAGCAGCCGCTCTCAGAGGCATGGCTACACCTTC	CASSRSQRHGYTF
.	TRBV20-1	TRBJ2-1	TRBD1	TGCAGTGCTGAGGGACAGGTCGCCTACAATGAGCAGTTCTTC	CSAEGQVAYNEQFF
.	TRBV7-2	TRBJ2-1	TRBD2	TGTGCCAGCAGCTTGCTAGCGGGAGACAATGAGCAGTTCTTC	CASSLLAGDNEQFF
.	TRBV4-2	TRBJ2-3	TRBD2	TGTGCCAGCAGCCACGGAAGTAGACTAGCCCTCACAGATACGCAGTATTTT	CASSHGSRLALTDTQYF
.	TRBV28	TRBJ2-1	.	TGTGCCAGCAGTTTGGAATGGAGGTCCTCCATTTTC	CASSLEWRSSIF
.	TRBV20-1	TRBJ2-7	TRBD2	TGCAGTGCTCGAAGCGGGAGAGTCCCCTACGAGCAGTACTTC	CSARSGRVPYEQYF
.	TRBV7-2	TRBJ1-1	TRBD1	TGTGCCAGCAGCTTACAGGGGGACACTGAAGCTTTCTTT	CASSLQGDTEAFF
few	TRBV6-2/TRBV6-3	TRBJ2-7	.	TGTGCCAGCAGTCAAACCCAGTACGAGCAGTACTTC	CASSQTQYEQYF
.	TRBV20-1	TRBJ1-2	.	TGCAGTGCTCTGATGGACAGTAGCTATGGCTACACCTTC	CSALMDSSYGYTF
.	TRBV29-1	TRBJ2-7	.	TGCAGCGTTGGGGGACGGAATTACGAGCAGTACTTC	CSVGGRNYEQYF
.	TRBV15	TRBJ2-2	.	TGTGCCACCAGCAAGGCAGGGAACACCGGGGAGCTGTTTTTT	CATSKAGNTGELFF
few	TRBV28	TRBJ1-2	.	TGTGCCAGCAGTTCGCCACCGCTGGGGACCGGCTATGGCTACACCTTC	CASSSPPLGTGYGYTF
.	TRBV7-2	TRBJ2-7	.	TGTGCCAGCAGCCTACCCGAGGGCCTCTACTACGAGCAGTACTTC	CASSLPEGLYYEQYF
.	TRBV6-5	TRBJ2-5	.	TGTGCCAGCAGTTACGCAAGAGCGGCCTCTCAAGAGACCCAGTACTTC	CASSYARAASQETQYF
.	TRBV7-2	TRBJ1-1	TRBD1	TGTGCCAGCAGCTTAGAGGGACAGATGAACACTGAAGCTTTCTTT	CASSLEGQMNTEAFF
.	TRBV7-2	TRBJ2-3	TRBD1	TGTGCCAGCAGCTTCCAGACAGGGCTCGTCACAGATACGCAGTATTTT	CASSFQTGLVTDTQYF
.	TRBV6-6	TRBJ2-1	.	TGTGCCAGCAGTTACCCTGGTAACAGGGCTGGTAGGAATGAGCAGTTCTTC	CASSYPGNRAGRNEQFF
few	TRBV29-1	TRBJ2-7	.	TGCAGCGTTGTAACAGAGCCCTCCTACGAGCAGTACTTC	CSVVTEPSYEQYF
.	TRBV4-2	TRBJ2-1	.	TGTGCCAGCAGCCAAGACGTTGGAGCCTCCTACAATGAGCAGTTCTTC	CASSQDVGASYNEQFF
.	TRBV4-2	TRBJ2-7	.	TGTGCCAGCAGCCAAGAGGCGGCTGCAGGGGGGATTGGGCAGTACTTC	CASSQEAAAGGIGQYF